One sample yielded the 8 T cell receptor beta chains listed below, sequenced in a study of beta chain features in type 1 diabetes. Isolated RNA was reverse transcribed in full, so expressed TCRB transcripts were sequenced. Sequencing used immunoSEQ multiplex PCR; TCRdb keeps in-frame clones, though not all of them. Altogether fewer than 900,000 clones are present, 15% to 20% being singletons, with the ten largest covering around 0.02%. The sample was naive CD4+ T cells from blood. Source of these receptors: a woman aged 18-30 years in good health.

V gene TRBV6-5 combines with J gene TRBJ2-1; D is unclear. V was shortened by 7 bases and J by 2 bases, with 9 bases between the two germline ends. Germline-derived CDR1 and CDR2 are MNHEY and SVGAGI. This CDR3 has 13 residues. CDR3 coding DNA: TGTGCCAGCAAGGGTGGTGCCTACAATGAGCAGTTCTTC. Amino acid sequence: CASKGGAYNEQFF.

The CDR3 sequence is CARSPKSAKNIQYF. CDR3 nucleotides: TGTGCCAGAAGCCCGAAATCAGCCAAAAACATTCAGTACTTC. The V gene is TRBV5-3, the J gene TRBJ2-4, with unresolved D. TRBV5-3 has ORF status, its function being uncertain. CDR3 length: 14 residues. V gave up 4 bases and J gave up 0 bases, with 8 bases separating them.

This chain joins TRBV2 and TRBJ2-2; 9 positions agree with TRBD2. The ends lost 6 bases at V and 0 bases at J; junction bases unmatched: 5. The CDR3 is 16 residues long. CDR1 and CDR2 from the germline V gene are SNHLY and FYNNEI. The CDR3 is CASSDGLAPNTGELFF. Here the CDR3 DNA reads TGTGCCAGCAGCGACGGACTAGCGCCGAACACCGGGGAGCTGTTTTTT.

This clone came up a few times. This chain joins TRBV5-1 and TRBJ2-6, with unresolved D. The CDR3 loop spans 15 amino acids. Trimming removed 4 bases from V and 1 base from J, with 9 bases in between. Per the germline V gene, CDR1 is SGHRS and CDR2 is YFSETQ. CDR3 region: CASSLEKSGANVLTF. CDR3 nucleotide sequence: TGCGCCAGCAGCCTAGAAAAATCTGGGGCCAACGTCCTGACTTTC.

This rearrangement joins TRBV4-1 to TRBJ2-1, with TRBD2 matching over 10 bases. Germline loops: CDR1 MGHRA, CDR2 YSYEKL. V lost 0 bases and J lost 9; bases outside the gene matches: 11. The CDR3 covers 17 residues. The CDR3 DNA sequence: TGCGCCAGCAGCCAAGACTGGGCTAGCGGGAGTCGCGGTGAGCAGTTCTTC. Translating gives CASSQDWASGSRGEQFF.

A note on this clone: This specimen includes other DNA sequences encoding the same CDR3. The V gene is TRBV28, the J gene TRBJ1-4; D not certain. There are 13 residues in the CDR3. The germline V gene has CDR1 MDHEN and CDR2 SYDVKM. Trimming pared 5 bases from V and 8 bases from J, leaving 12 bases between. The CDR3 is CASSSGQDEKLFF. The CDR3 DNA follows: TGTGCCAGCAGTAGTGGTCAGGACGAAAAACTGTTTTTT.

The J gene is TRBJ2-5, the V gene TRBV2; D ambiguous. This CDR3 comprises 11 residues. V was shortened by 5 bases and J by 4 bases, with 5 bases between the two germline ends. Germline loops: CDR1 SNHLY, CDR2 FYNNEI. CDR3 residues: CASSNAETQYF. DNA of the CDR3: TGTGCCAGCAGTAACGCAGAGACCCAGTACTTC.

The chain couples TRBV28 to TRBJ2-2; D might be TRBD2 (5 bases). CDR1 is MDHEN, CDR2 SYDVKM, per germline. The CDR3 length is 15 residues. Trimming pared 3 bases from V and 4 bases from J, leaving 12 bases between. Here the CDR3 DNA reads TGTGCCAGCAGTTTGGGTGGGAGAATCACCGGGGAGCTGTTTTTT. It encodes CASSLGGRITGELFF.